These T cell receptor beta chains were read from a single sample in a study of T-cell memory formation after mild COVID-19. TCRdb recomputed calls from the 5' RACE reads with MiXCR, one row per CDR3 protein. The data show about 310,000 distinct CDR3 sequences, about a sixth seen once. Material: PBMCs or a T cell subset sorted from them (not recorded which). The receptors were gathered from a man aged 18-30 years who had mild COVID-19 (a few samples of this study predate the infection). Cell type and time point are not known. Each CDR3 is given with its conserved first and last residue. The order of the fields is J gene, CDR3 length, V gene, D gene, clone size, CDR3 DNA, CDR3 protein. A D gene is named only where the DNA matches it firmly. Only part of the rows carry a size: once, few, many, or a class if the clone is expanded.

>TRBJ1-2|14|TRBV5-1|TRBD1|.
TGCGCCAGCAGCCAGGGACAGGGTTTTTATGGCTACACCTTC
CASSQGQGFYGYTF
>TRBJ2-5|11|TRBV30|.|.
TGTGCCTGGGGGTACCAAGAGACCCAGTACTTC
CAWGYQETQYF
>TRBJ2-3|17|TRBV5-1|TRBD2|.
TGCGCCAGCAGCTTGGAGTCCCGGGGGGTTGGCACAGATACGCAGTATTTT
CASSLESRGVGTDTQYF
>TRBJ2-1|14|TRBV6-2/TRBV6-3|.|few
TGTGCCAGCAGAAGGGGGTCGGGTCCCAATGAGCAGTTCTTC
CASRRGSGPNEQFF
>TRBJ2-2|17|TRBV5-1|TRBD2|few
TGCGCCAGCAGCTCTGACCCCGGGACTAGCCAGGCCGGGGAGCTGTTTTTT
CASSSDPGTSQAGELFF
>TRBJ2-1|13|TRBV7-9|.|few
TGTGCCAGCAGCTCGAAGGGGGACAATGAGCAGTTCTTC
CASSSKGDNEQFF
>TRBJ2-2|14|TRBV12-3/TRBV12-4|.|.
TGTGCCAGCAGTTTCACAGGGTACACCGGGGAGCTGTTTTTT
CASSFTGYTGELFF
>TRBJ1-5|12|TRBV7-6|.|few
TGTGCCAGCAGCTCACCCGCCGAGGCCCAGCATTTT
CASSSPAEAQHF
>TRBJ1-6|15|TRBV7-9|TRBD1|few
TGTGCCAGCAGCTTGCGGACAGGGCGGGATTCACCCCTCCACTTT
CASSLRTGRDSPLHF
>TRBJ2-2|13|TRBV10-3|.|.
TGTGCCGGACGACAGGATTACACCGGGGAGCTGTTTTTT
CAGRQDYTGELFF
>TRBJ2-7|11|TRBV20-1|.|few
TGCAGTGCTAGGCGGGACTACGAGCAGTACTTC
CSARRDYEQYF
>TRBJ2-2|16|TRBV9|.|.
TGTGCCAGCAGCGTAGAAAGGGAATTCTACACCGGGGAGCTGTTTTTT
CASSVEREFYTGELFF
>TRBJ2-6|17|TRBV5-1|.|few
TGCGCCAGCAGCTTGCGCAGGGTGGGAGCTGGGGCCAACGTCCTGACTTTC
CASSLRRVGAGANVLTF
>TRBJ2-3|15|TRBV5-1|TRBD1|.
TGCGCCAGCAGCTTCGAGACAGGGTTGTCAGATACGCAGTATTTT
CASSFETGLSDTQYF
>TRBJ1-1|15|TRBV11-2|.|.
TGTGCCAGCAGCTATTCAGGGGAGATGAACACTGAAGCTTTCTTT
CASSYSGEMNTEAFF
>TRBJ1-6|14|TRBV7-6|TRBD1|few
TGTGCCAGCAGCGCCGGGACAGGCTATTCACCCCTCCACTTT
CASSAGTGYSPLHF
>TRBJ2-3|15|TRBV15|TRBD1|many
TGTGCCACCACCCGGGACAGGCACTACACAGATACGCAGTATTTT
CATTRDRHYTDTQYF
>TRBJ2-3|15|TRBV20-1|TRBD2|many
TGCAGTGCTAGAGATCGTGGGCGGGGGACAGATACGCAGTATTTT
CSARDRGRGTDTQYF
>TRBJ1-1|15|TRBV28|.|few
TGTGCCAGCAGTTTCCAGGGAGGAGGGAACACTGAAGCTTTCTTT
CASSFQGGGNTEAFF
>TRBJ1-5|15|TRBV3-1|.|.
TGTGCCAGCAGCCTCCACTGGGGGCCCGATCAGCCCCAGCATTTT
CASSLHWGPDQPQHF
>TRBJ1-5|15|TRBV6-5|.|few
TGTGCCAGCAGTACGACAGCAAATAGCAATCAGCCCCAGCATTTT
CASSTTANSNQPQHF
>TRBJ2-4|16|TRBV7-2|.|many
TGTGCCAGCAGCTTAGGGGGTCAGGGAATTAAAAACATTCAGTACTTC
CASSLGGQGIKNIQYF
>TRBJ1-2|14|TRBV6-5|TRBD1|.
TGTGCCAGCAGCCTCCAGGGGGGGGGCTCTGGCTACACCTTC
CASSLQGGGSGYTF
>TRBJ1-6|13|TRBV4-2|.|.
TGTGCCAGCAGCCAAGATAGGACGTCACCCCTCCACTTT
CASSQDRTSPLHF
>TRBJ1-1|12|TRBV18|.|.
TGTGCCAGCTCACCATCGGGAACTGAAGCTTTCTTT
CASSPSGTEAFF
>TRBJ1-2|13|TRBV6-5|.|few
TGTGCCAGCAGTTACACAGGGTCTGATGGCTACACCTTC
CASSYTGSDGYTF
>TRBJ1-2|13|TRBV20-1|TRBD1|few
TGCAGTACCTCAAGGGGGCTCCTCTATGGCTACACCTTC
CSTSRGLLYGYTF
>TRBJ2-7|11|TRBV10-2|.|.
TGCGCCAGTTTGGACGGCTACGAGCAGTACTTC
CASLDGYEQYF
>TRBJ2-3|14|TRBV7-2|.|.
TGTGCCAGCAGCTTAGCGCCCGCGGGAGATACGCAGTATTTT
CASSLAPAGDTQYF
>TRBJ1-2|14|TRBV5-1|TRBD1|.
TGCGCCAGCAGCTTCGGACAGGGGGCTGATGGCTACACCTTC
CASSFGQGADGYTF
>TRBJ2-1|18|TRBV11-1|TRBD2|few
TGTGCCAGCAGCTATAGCTTGACTAGCGGGAGCTCCTACAATGAGCAGTTCTTC
CASSYSLTSGSSYNEQFF
>TRBJ1-2|15|TRBV12-3/TRBV12-4|.|.
TGTGCCAGCAGTCCACAGGCACAGGCCATCTATGGCTACACCTTC
CASSPQAQAIYGYTF
>TRBJ2-3|14|TRBV7-2|.|many
TGTGCCAGCAGCTCCACGGGGCGCACAGATACGCAGTATTTT
CASSSTGRTDTQYF
>TRBJ1-1|17|TRBV24-1|.|few
TGTGCCACCAGTGATTTGCGGCAGGGATATAGGAACACTGAAGCTTTCTTT
CATSDLRQGYRNTEAFF
>TRBJ1-2|16|TRBV12-3/TRBV12-4|.|.
TGTGCCAGCAGTCCCGGAGAGGGCCTCCCCCGCTATGGCTACACCTTC
CASSPGEGLPRYGYTF
>TRBJ2-5|14|TRBV5-1|.|.
TGCGCCAGCAGCCCGGGCGGAGGTAAAGAGACCCAGTACTTC
CASSPGGGKETQYF
>TRBJ2-3|15|TRBV7-3|TRBD2|.
TGTGCCAGCAGCGCCGGGACTAGCGGTACAGATACGCAGTATTTT
CASSAGTSGTDTQYF
>TRBJ1-2|14|TRBV3-1|.|.
TGTGCCAGCAGCCAAGATGGGGGCTACTATGGCTACACCTTC
CASSQDGGYYGYTF
>TRBJ1-3|15|TRBV7-2|.|.
TGTGCCAGCAGCTTACAGGGTGGCTTTACAGCGGTCATATATTTT
CASSLQGGFTAVIYF
>TRBJ1-2|12|TRBV19|.|few
TGTGCCAGTAGTAACCGACAGTATGGCTACACCTTC
CASSNRQYGYTF
>TRBJ2-5|13|TRBV28|.|few
TGTGCCAGCAGTTCAAGGAAACAAGAGACCCAGTACTTC
CASSSRKQETQYF
>TRBJ1-5|17|TRBV4-1|TRBD1|once
TGCGCCAGCAGCTCCCGACCGGGACAGGGGGCTAATCAGCCCCAGCATTTT
CASSSRPGQGANQPQHF
>TRBJ2-2|16|TRBV7-2|TRBD2|.
TGTGCCAGCAGCCCCGGGACTAGTAGGGGTCGGGGGGAGCTGTTTTTT
CASSPGTSRGRGELFF
>TRBJ2-7|15|TRBV4-3|.|.
TGCGCCAGCAGCCAAGAGGCGCAGAGGGTCTACGAGCAGTACTTC
CASSQEAQRVYEQYF
>TRBJ1-6|16|TRBV7-9|.|.
TGTGCCAGCAGCTCGAACTCGGGGAGCCGCGGATCACCCCTCCACTTT
CASSSNSGSRGSPLHF
>TRBJ1-1|13|TRBV10-3|.|few
TGTGCCATCACCCCGACAGTGAACACTGAAGCTTTCTTT
CAITPTVNTEAFF
>TRBJ2-1|15|TRBV5-5|.|few
TGTGCCAGCAGCCGGGACTTATGGGAGTACAATGAGCAGTTCTTC
CASSRDLWEYNEQFF
>TRBJ1-4|15|TRBV7-9|.|few
TGTGCCAGCAGCTACCAGGGACCGCAGAACGGAAAACTGTTTTTT
CASSYQGPQNGKLFF
>TRBJ1-5|14|TRBV12-3/TRBV12-4|.|few
TGTGCCAGCAGTTGGACCCGCCTCCCTGGGCCCCAGCATTTT
CASSWTRLPGPQHF
>TRBJ2-2|12|TRBV10-3|.|.
TGTGCCATCAGGGAAGGGTCCGGGGAGCTGTTTTTT
CAIREGSGELFF
>TRBJ1-2|12|TRBV25-1|.|.
TGTGCCAGCACCGCACTAGGCTATGGCTACACCTTC
CASTALGYGYTF
>TRBJ2-5|15|TRBV9|TRBD2|.
TGTGCCAGCAGCGTAGCCGGGGGGTACCAAGAGACCCAGTACTTC
CASSVAGGYQETQYF
>TRBJ1-2|14|TRBV5-4|.|.
TGTGCCAGCAGCTTGGTCGACAGAGAGTATGGCTACACCTTC
CASSLVDREYGYTF
>TRBJ2-5|14|TRBV20-1|TRBD1|many
TGCAGTGTTACCCGACAGGGGGCGAGGGAGACCCAGTACTTC
CSVTRQGARETQYF